Listed below are T cell receptor beta chains from one sample, sequenced in a study of cytomegalovirus exposure and HLA in healthy donors. Sequenced by immunoSEQ multiplex PCR; TCRdb stores in-frame clones only, minus some. The sample holds roughly 200,000 clones; more than 65% are singletons and the top ten take roughly 1.5%. Input material: PBMCs. These TCRs come from a man in his forties or fifties in good health and CMV-seronegative. The CDR3 runs from the conserved cysteine through the conserved F or W. The D gene is left open where the match is weak. Size is omitted from some rows. Given values are once, few, many or a class for expanded clones.

d_gene	v_gene	abundance	j_gene	CDR3nt	CDR3aa
NA	TRBV18	NA	TRBJ1-1	TGTGCCAGCTCCTTGACATCGGACACTGAAGCTTTCTTT	CASSLTSDTEAFF
TRBD2	TRBV2	NA	TRBJ2-1	TGTGCCAGCAGTGCTGCTAGCGGGAGGGGAATCGGGTGGTTCTTC	CASSAASGRGIGWFF
TRBD1	TRBV28	NA	TRBJ2-7	TGTGCCAGCAGTCAACAGACAGGGGTCCAGGACGAGCAGTACTTC	CASSQQTGVQDEQYF
NA	TRBV2	NA	TRBJ2-7	TGTGCCAGCCTGGAGACCTACGAGCAGTACTTC	CASLETYEQYF
TRBD2	TRBV6-1	NA	TRBJ2-4	TGTGCCAGCTCCTTAGCGGGAGCCAAAAACATTCAGTACTTC	CASSLAGAKNIQYF
TRBD2	TRBV28	NA	TRBJ2-5	TGTGCCAGCAGTTCCTTAGCGGGAGTCCCTCCAGAGACCCAGTACTTC	CASSSLAGVPPETQYF
NA	TRBV5-1	NA	TRBJ2-5	TGCGCCAACCGCCACCAACATAAAACAGCCTACCAAGAGACCCAGTACTTC	CANRHQHKTAYQETQYF
NA	TRBV2	few	TRBJ1-1	TGTGCCAGCAGTACCTATACTGAAGCTTTCTTT	CASSTYTEAFF
NA	TRBV29-1	NA	TRBJ1-2	TGCAGCGTTGACTGGACAGCTGAAAACTATGGCTACACCTTC	CSVDWTAENYGYTF
NA	TRBV30	NA	TRBJ2-3	TGTGCCTGGAGTGTAGGACTAAGCGGGAGCACAGATACGCAGTATTTT	CAWSVGLSGSTDTQYF
TRBD2	TRBV15	once	TRBJ2-2	TGTGCCACCAGCAGTCTCCCGGGACTAGGGATCGGGGAGCTGTTTTTT	CATSSLPGLGIGELFF
TRBD1	TRBV9	NA	TRBJ2-1	TGTGCCAGCAGCGTACCGGGACAGGGCGAGCATGAGCAGTTCTTC	CASSVPGQGEHEQFF
NA	TRBV4-1	NA	TRBJ2-3	TGCGCCAGCAGCCATTTAGAAGGGGCAAATACGCAGTATTTT	CASSHLEGANTQYF
NA	TRBV19	NA	TRBJ1-5	TGTGCCAGTAGCGGACAGTTTGATCAGCCCCAGCATTTT	CASSGQFDQPQHF
TRBD1	TRBV7-8	NA	TRBJ1-1	TGTGCCAGCAGCAAGACAGGGGTGAGAGACACTGAAGCTTTCTTT	CASSKTGVRDTEAFF
NA	TRBV19	NA	TRBJ1-3	TGTGCCAGTAGTATGGGCAGGGAAGGAAACACCATATATTTT	CASSMGREGNTIYF
NA	TRBV19	NA	TRBJ1-6	TGTGCCAGTAGTATCCAGGTTAAGGGGTCACCCCTCCACTTT	CASSIQVKGSPLHF